Presented here are 6 T cell receptor beta chains from one specimen sequenced in a study of graft-versus-host responses after intestinal transplantation. Their cognate antigens are unknown. Assay used: immunoSEQ multiplex PCR; TCRdb lists only in-frame clones, some missing. The repertoire holds about 25,000 clones, with roughly four fifths as singletons. Sequenced material: unstimulated CD8+ T cells sorted from spleen or lymph node cells, taken before transplant. These receptors were obtained from a human donor who was the organ donor for an intestinal transplant.

The V and J genes are TRBV6-1 and TRBJ2-1; weak D call: TRBD2 (5 bases). The CDR3 has 15 amino acids. Germline V gene lookup returns CDR1 MNHNS and CDR2 SASEGT. V lost 3 bases to trimming and J lost 3 bases, with 12 bases between them. The DNA of the CDR3 is TGTGCCAGCAGTGAGTTGAGGGAAATCTACAATGAGCAGTTCTTC. This gives the protein CASSELREIYNEQFF.

The chain uses TRBV30 and TRBJ1-2; 7 bases are shared with TRBD1. Germline V gene sequence: CDR1 GTSNPN, CDR2 SVGIG (reference sequence). V was clipped by 4 bases and J by 5 bases; unmatched bases: 4. This CDR3 is built from 12 residues. This chain's CDR3 is CAWTQGGYGYTF. CDR3 nucleotide sequence: TGTGCCTGGACGCAGGGGGGTTATGGCTACACCTTC. Variable domain in full (rest from reference TRBV30 and TRBJ1-2): SQTIHQWPATLVQPVGSPLSLECTVEGTSNPNLYWYRQAAGRGLQLLFYSVGIGQISSEVPQNLSASRPQDRQFILSSKKLLLSDSGFYLCAWTQGGYGYTFGSGTRLTVV.

The sample holds a few counts of this clone. This chain uses TRBV27 with TRBJ1-5; D is undetermined. Germline V gene data show CDR1 as MNHEY and CDR2 as SMNVEV (reference sequence). V lost 6 bases to trimming and J lost 4 bases, with 10 bases between them. The CDR3 runs 13 residues. This CDR3 reads CASSYRKNQPQHF. The CDR3 nucleotides are TGTGCCAGCAGCTACCGAAAAAATCAGCCCCAGCATTTT.

As concerns this clone: Other DNA sequences within the sample encode an identical CDR3. DNA of the CDR3: TGTGCCAGCAGCCCCCCAAATGAGCAAAAACTGTTTTTT. Amino acid sequence: CASSPPNEQKLFF. V usage is TRBV7-9 and J usage is TRBJ1-4; D is unclear. This CDR3 spans 13 amino acids. Trimming removed 5 bases from V and 9 bases from J, with 13 bases in between. CDR1 and CDR2 (germline): SEHNR, FQNEAQ (reference sequence).

CDR3 nucleotide sequence: TGTGCCAGCAGCTGGTTGGGGCTAGCGGGAAGTGAGCAGTTCTTC. Translated: CASSWLGLAGSEQFF. The genes are TRBV11-2 and TRBJ2-1, with 9 bases fitting TRBD2. After removal of 4 bases from V and 9 bases from J, the junction contained 10 bases not matched to a gene. CDR1 and CDR2 from the germline V gene are SGHAT and FQNNGV. This CDR3 comprises 15 residues.

CDR3 residues: CASRDGVYNEQFF. The CDR3 bases are TGTGCCAGCAGGGACGGGGTTTACAATGAGCAGTTCTTC. J is TRBJ2-1 and V is TRBV27; maybe TRBD2 (5 bases). In germline, CDR1 is MNHEY, CDR2 SMNVEV (reference sequence). Trimming left V 6 bases short and J 4 bases short, with 10 bases between. This CDR3 contains 13 residues.